The clone carrying this T cell receptor beta chain was recorded once. The sample belongs to a study of blood T cell repertoires in COVID-19. Profiled with immunoSEQ multiplex PCR; TCRdb holds only in-frame clones, not every one. Among 150,000 to 200,000 clones, approximately 92% were seen once, and the ten largest hold around 4.6%. The CDR3 contains 15 residues. Germline lookup yields CDR1 MNHEY and CDR2 SVGAGI. The V and J ends lost 7 bases and 5 bases respectively, with 20 bases between them. The V gene is TRBV6-5, the J gene TRBJ1-2, with a possible D match to TRBD1 (5 bases). The sequence was obtained from a woman between 45 and 65 years old with acute or convalescent COVID-19. Sequencing input: peripheral blood. Here the CDR3 DNA reads TGTGCCAGCACTCAAGGGGAGGGGCGGGTATATGGCTACACCTTC. Protein sequence: CASTQGEGRVYGYTF.